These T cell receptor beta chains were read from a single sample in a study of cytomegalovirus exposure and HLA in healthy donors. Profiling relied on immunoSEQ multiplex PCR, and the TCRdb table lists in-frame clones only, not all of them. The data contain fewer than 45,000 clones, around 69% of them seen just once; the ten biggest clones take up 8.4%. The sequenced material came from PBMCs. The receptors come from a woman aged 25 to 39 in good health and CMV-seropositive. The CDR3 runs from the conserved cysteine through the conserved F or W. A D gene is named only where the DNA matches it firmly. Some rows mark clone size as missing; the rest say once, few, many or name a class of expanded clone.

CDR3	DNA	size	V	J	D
CASSARDRASSGANVLTF	TGCGCCAGCAGCGCCCGGGACAGGGCGAGCTCTGGGGCCAACGTCCTGACTTTC	NA	TRBV4-1	TRBJ2-6	TRBD1
CASSDRGGANEKLFF	TGTGCCAGCAGCGACCGCGGGGGGGCGAATGAAAAACTGTTTTTT	NA	TRBV11-2	TRBJ1-4	NA
CASSLLRTGQGRGPEAFF	TGTGCCAGCAGCCTTCTAAGAACCGGACAGGGGAGGGGACCTGAAGCTTTCTTT	NA	TRBV7-9	TRBJ1-1	TRBD1
CASSRSSNPMTGELFF	TGCGCCAGCAGCCGATCGAGTAACCCCATGACCGGGGAGCTGTTTTTT	NA	TRBV5-1	TRBJ2-2	NA
CASSTLTGVDPGNEQFF	TGTGCCAGCAGTACACTGACAGGGGTCGATCCGGGGAATGAGCAGTTCTTC	NA	TRBV27	TRBJ2-1	TRBD1
CASSPRDSYNEQFF	TGTGCCAGCTCACCTAGGGACAGCTACAATGAGCAGTTCTTC	NA	TRBV18	TRBJ2-1	TRBD1
CASSQAAGQGYEQYF	TGCGCCAGCAGCCAAGCTGCTGGACAGGGGTACGAGCAGTACTTC	NA	TRBV4-1	TRBJ2-7	TRBD1
CASSRPGQLATNEKLFF	TGTGCCAGCAGCAGACCGGGACAGCTAGCAACTAATGAAAAACTGTTTTTT	NA	TRBV7-9	TRBJ1-4	TRBD1
CAWSDLTGSWADTQYF	TGTGCCTGGAGTGATCTGACAGGATCATGGGCAGATACGCAGTATTTT	NA	TRBV30	TRBJ2-3	NA
CASSSRPRKGQGCSTNEKLFF	TGTGCCAGCAGCTCCAGGCCCCGAAAGGGACAGGGGTGTAGTACTAATGAAAAACTGTTTTTT	NA	TRBV21-1	TRBJ1-4	NA
CASSLGGGGGALDTQYF	TGTGCTAGCAGCTTAGGTGGAGGCGGGGGGGCCTTAGATACGCAGTATTTT	NA	TRBV7-7	TRBJ2-3	TRBD2
CASSVDPGTDNYEQYF	TGTGCCAGCAGCGTAGACCCCGGGACAGACAACTACGAGCAGTACTTC	NA	TRBV9	TRBJ2-7	TRBD1
CASSGLSGGTDTQYF	TGCGCCAGCAGTGGTCTGAGCGGGGGTACAGATACGCAGTATTTT	NA	TRBV10-1	TRBJ2-3	TRBD2
CASSEGGQNYGYTF	TGTGCCAGCAGTGAGGGGGGACAGAACTATGGCTACACCTTC	NA	TRBV27	TRBJ1-2	TRBD1
CASSLSVGGNQPQHF	TGTGCCAGCAGCTTGTCGGTCGGCGGGAATCAGCCCCAGCATTTT	once	TRBV7-8	TRBJ1-5	NA
CASSLSPPTWSGSGETQYF	TGCGCCAGCAGCTTGTCCCCCCCCACATGGAGCGGGAGCGGGGAGACCCAGTACTTC	NA	TRBV5-1	TRBJ2-5	TRBD2
CASGLDREGETQYF	TGTGCTAGTGGCCTGGACAGGGAGGGGGAGACCCAGTACTTC	NA	TRBV12-5	TRBJ2-5	NA
CASRKDSRLNYGYTF	TGTGCCAGTAGGAAGGACAGCCGCCTCAACTATGGCTACACCTTC	NA	TRBV19	TRBJ1-2	NA
CASSFKVLAGPAGANVLTF	TGTGCCAGCAGCTTTAAGGTGCTAGCGGGACCCGCGGGGGCCAACGTCCTGACTTTC	few	TRBV5-5	TRBJ2-6	TRBD2
CASSEGLIFGLSTDTQYF	TGTGCCAGCAGTGAGGGACTGATTTTCGGGCTTAGCACAGATACGCAGTATTTT	NA	TRBV6-4	TRBJ2-3	NA